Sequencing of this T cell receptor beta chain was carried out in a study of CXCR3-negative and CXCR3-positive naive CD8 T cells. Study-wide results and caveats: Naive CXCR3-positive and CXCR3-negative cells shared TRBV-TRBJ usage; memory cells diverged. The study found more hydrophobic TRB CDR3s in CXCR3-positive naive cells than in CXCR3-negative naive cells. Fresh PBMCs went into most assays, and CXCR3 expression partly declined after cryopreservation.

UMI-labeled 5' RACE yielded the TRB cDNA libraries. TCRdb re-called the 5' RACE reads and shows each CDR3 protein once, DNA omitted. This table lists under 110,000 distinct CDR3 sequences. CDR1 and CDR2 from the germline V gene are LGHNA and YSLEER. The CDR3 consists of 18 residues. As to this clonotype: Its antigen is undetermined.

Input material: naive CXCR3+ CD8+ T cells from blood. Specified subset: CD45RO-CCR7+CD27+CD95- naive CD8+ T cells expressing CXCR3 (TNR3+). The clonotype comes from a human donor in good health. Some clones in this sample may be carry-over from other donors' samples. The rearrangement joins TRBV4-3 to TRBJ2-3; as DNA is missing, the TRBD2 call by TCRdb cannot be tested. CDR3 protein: CASSQDEASSSGGYTQYF.